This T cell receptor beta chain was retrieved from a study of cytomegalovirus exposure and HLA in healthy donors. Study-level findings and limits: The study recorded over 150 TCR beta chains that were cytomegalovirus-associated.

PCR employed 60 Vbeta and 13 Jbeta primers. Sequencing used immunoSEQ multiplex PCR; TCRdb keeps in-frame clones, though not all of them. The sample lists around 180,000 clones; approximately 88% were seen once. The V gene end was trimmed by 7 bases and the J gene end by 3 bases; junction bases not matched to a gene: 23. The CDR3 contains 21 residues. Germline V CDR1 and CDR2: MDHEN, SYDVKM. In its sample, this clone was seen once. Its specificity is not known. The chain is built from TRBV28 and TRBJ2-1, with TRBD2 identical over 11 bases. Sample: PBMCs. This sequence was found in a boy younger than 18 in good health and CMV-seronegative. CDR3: CASKVFFPPVSGRDFYNEQFF. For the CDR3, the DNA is TGTGCCAGCAAGGTTTTCTTCCCTCCGGTTAGCGGGAGGGATTTCTACAATGAGCAGTTCTTC.